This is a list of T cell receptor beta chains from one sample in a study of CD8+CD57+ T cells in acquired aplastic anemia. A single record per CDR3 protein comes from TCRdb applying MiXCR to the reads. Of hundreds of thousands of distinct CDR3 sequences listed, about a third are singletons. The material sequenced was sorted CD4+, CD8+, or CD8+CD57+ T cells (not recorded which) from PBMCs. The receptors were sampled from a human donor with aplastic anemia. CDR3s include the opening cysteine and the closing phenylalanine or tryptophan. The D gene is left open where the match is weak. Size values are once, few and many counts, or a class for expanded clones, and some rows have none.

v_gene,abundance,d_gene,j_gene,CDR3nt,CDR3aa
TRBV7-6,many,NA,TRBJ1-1,TGTGCCAGCAGCTCACCTCCTTCGGCAGCTTTCTTT,CASSSPPSAAFF
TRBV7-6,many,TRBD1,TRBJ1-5,TGTGCCAGCAGCCTACAGGGGATTAATCAGCCCCAGCATTTT,CASSLQGINQPQHF
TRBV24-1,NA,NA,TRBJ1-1,TGTGCCACCAGTGATGCGGGGAACACTGAAGCTTTCTTT,CATSDAGNTEAFF
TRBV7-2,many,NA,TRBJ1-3,TGTGCCAGCAGCTTAGGGTCAGTCTCTGGAAACACCATATATTTT,CASSLGSVSGNTIYF
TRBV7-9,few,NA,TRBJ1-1,TGTGCCAGCAGCTTAGCCCAGACAGACACTGAAGCTTTCTTT,CASSLAQTDTEAFF
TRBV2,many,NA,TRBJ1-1,TGTGCCAGCAGGGGATCCCCGAACACTGAAGCTTTCTTT,CASRGSPNTEAFF
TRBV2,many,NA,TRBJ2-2,TGTGCCAGCAGTGAATTTAAGGAGCTGTTTTTT,CASSEFKELFF
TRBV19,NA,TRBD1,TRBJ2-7,TGTGCCAGTAGTATAGATTACCCGACTGCCGGGACAGCTATCTACGAGCAGTACTTC,CASSIDYPTAGTAIYEQYF
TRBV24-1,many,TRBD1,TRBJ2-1,TGTGCCACCAGTGACGCGACAGGGGGGGACAATGAGCAGTTCTTC,CATSDATGGDNEQFF
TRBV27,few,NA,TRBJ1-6,TGTGCCAGCAGTTTCGCGAATTCACCCCTCCACTTT,CASSFANSPLHF
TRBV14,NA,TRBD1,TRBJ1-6,TGTGCCAGCAGCCAAGGTCACAGGGGGAGCAATTCACCCCTCCACTTT,CASSQGHRGSNSPLHF
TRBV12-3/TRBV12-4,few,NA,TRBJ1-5,TGTGCCAGCAGTCTGGACGGAATTAATCAGCCCCAGCATTTT,CASSLDGINQPQHF
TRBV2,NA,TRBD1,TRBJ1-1,TGTGCCAGCAGACATACAGGGGGCAGAGCTTTCTTT,CASRHTGGRAFF
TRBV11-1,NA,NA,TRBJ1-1,TGTGCCAGCAGCCAACCACAGGGCCGGGGAAACACTGAAGCTTTCTTT,CASSQPQGRGNTEAFF